A selection of T cell receptor beta chains follows, all from one sample in a study of blood T cell repertoires in COVID-19. Profiling relied on immunoSEQ multiplex PCR, and the TCRdb table lists in-frame clones only, not all of them. This sample yields 200,000 or so clones, of which around four fifths are seen a single time; 5.2% belongs to the top ten. Sequenced input: peripheral blood. All receptors come from a woman aged 25 to 39 with acute or convalescent COVID-19. Each CDR3 is given with its conserved first and last residue. D genes are given only for firm matches. Size is omitted from some rows. Given values are once, few, many or a class for expanded clones.

v_gene	j_gene	d_gene	len	abundance	CDR3aa	CDR3nt
TRBV9	TRBJ2-2	TRBD1	18	.	CASSGPYSGGTNTGELFF	TGTGCCAGCAGCGGGCCATACTCAGGGGGAACGAACACCGGGGAGCTGTTTTTT
TRBV27	TRBJ2-3	.	14	.	CASSPKLVPDTQYF	TGTGCCAGCAGTCCTAAACTAGTTCCAGATACGCAGTATTTT
TRBV18	TRBJ1-4	.	12	.	CASRPTGSQLFF	TGTGCCAGCCGTCCCACGGGGTCTCAACTGTTTTTT
TRBV9	TRBJ2-1	.	14	.	CASSEGQWGNEQFF	TGTGCCAGCAGCGAGGGGCAGTGGGGCAATGAGCAGTTCTTC
TRBV28	TRBJ1-2	.	13	.	CASIKGERYGYTF	TGTGCCAGCATAAAGGGGGAGAGATATGGCTACACCTTC
TRBV6-5	TRBJ2-7	.	13	.	CASSHTASYEQYF	TGTGCCAGCAGTCACACAGCCTCCTACGAGCAGTACTTC
TRBV7-2	TRBJ2-1	TRBD2	15	.	CASSIGTTRYNEQFF	TGTGCCAGCAGCATAGGGACTACAAGATACAATGAGCAGTTCTTC
TRBV14	TRBJ2-1	.	17	.	CASSEDAGLIMYNEQFF	TGTGCCAGCAGCGAAGACGCCGGACTCATAATGTACAATGAGCAGTTCTTC
TRBV28	TRBJ1-2	.	12	once	CATTLRPGSYTF	TGTGCCACCACCCTCAGGCCGGGGAGCTACACCTTC
TRBV28	TRBJ2-5	TRBD2	14	.	CASSESGGQETQYF	TGTGCCAGCAGTGAGAGCGGGGGACAAGAGACCCAGTACTTC
TRBV7-2	TRBJ2-7	.	14	.	CASARGGLAYEQYF	TGTGCCAGCGCTAGGGGGGGCCTCGCCTACGAGCAGTACTTC
TRBV5-1	TRBJ1-2	TRBD1	16	once	CASSLAVQGAGYGYTF	TGCGCCAGCAGCTTGGCCGTTCAGGGGGCAGGTTATGGCTACACCTTC
TRBV7-6	TRBJ2-7	.	15	.	CASSLDEVAGRRQYF	TGTGCCAGCAGCTTAGATGAAGTAGCAGGGCGAAGGCAGTACTTC
TRBV7-2	TRBJ1-2	.	14	.	CASSFRDSRSGYTF	TGTGCCAGCAGCTTCCGGGACTCCCGTTCTGGCTACACCTTC
TRBV30	TRBJ1-2	.	13	.	CAWSGRRRGGYTF	TGTGCCTGGAGTGGACGCCGGAGGGGTGGCTACACCTTC
TRBV27	TRBJ2-1	TRBD2	16	.	CASSQPGLAGWNEQFF	TGTGCCAGCAGTCAGCCGGGACTAGCGGGATGGAATGAGCAGTTCTTC
TRBV4-2	TRBJ2-1	.	16	.	CASSHPIGSSYNEQFF	TGTGCCAGCAGCCACCCCATCGGGAGCTCCTACAATGAGCAGTTCTTC
TRBV6-5	TRBJ2-7	.	12	.	CASIRRSGEQYF	TGTGCCAGCATCAGAAGGTCGGGGGAGCAGTACTTC
TRBV4-1	TRBJ2-2	TRBD2	15	.	CASSRPGLASGELFF	TGCGCCAGCAGCCGGCCGGGACTAGCTTCCGGGGAGCTGTTTTTT
TRBV4-1	TRBJ1-1	TRBD1	16	.	CASSLRRDRAVTEAFF	TGCGCCAGCAGCCTCAGACGGGACAGGGCAGTCACTGAAGCTTTCTTT
TRBV7-9	TRBJ1-6	.	17	.	CASSSTYRVGLNSPLHF	TGTGCCAGCAGCTCAACCTATCGGGTGGGACTAAATTCACCCCTCCACTTT
TRBV9	TRBJ2-7	TRBD2	17	.	CASSAHVREGVSYEQYF	TGTGCCAGCAGCGCCCACGTCCGGGAGGGGGTCTCCTACGAGCAGTACTTC
TRBV12-3/TRBV12-4	TRBJ2-3	TRBD2	13	.	CASRLGLADTQYF	TGTGCCAGCAGATTGGGACTAGCGGATACGCAGTATTTT
TRBV5-1	TRBJ2-3	TRBD2	16	.	CASSFIARGGTDTQYF	TGCGCCAGCAGCTTTATTGCGCGGGGGGGCACAGATACGCAGTATTTT
TRBV6-5	TRBJ2-5	.	14	once	CASSPQGHQETQYF	TGTGCCAGCAGTCCCCAGGGTCACCAAGAGACCCAGTACTTC
TRBV9	TRBJ2-7	.	16	.	CASSVVAAGSSYEQYF	TGTGCCAGCAGCGTAGTAGCAGCAGGGTCCTCCTACGAGCAGTACTTC
TRBV4-3	TRBJ1-4	.	18	.	CASSLNPVNGRAREKLFF	TGCGCCAGCAGCCTCAACCCAGTTAACGGCAGGGCGAGGGAAAAACTGTTTTTT
TRBV7-2	TRBJ1-2	.	15	few	CASRGGAQGNYGYTF	TGTGCCAGCAGGGGAGGGGCTCAGGGTAACTATGGCTACACCTTC
TRBV3-1/TRBV3-2	TRBJ2-7	TRBD2	16	.	CASSQDPLAGVSEQYF	TGTGCCAGCAGCCAAGATCCACTAGCGGGAGTATCCGAGCAGTACTTC
TRBV7-2	TRBJ1-4	.	15	.	CASSLVGATNEKLFF	TGTGCCAGCAGCTTAGTCGGAGCAACTAATGAAAAACTGTTTTTT
TRBV6-2/TRBV6-3	TRBJ1-1	.	14	.	CASSEGRSNTEAFF	TGTGCCAGCAGTGAGGGCAGATCGAACACTGAAGCTTTCTTT
TRBV11-1	TRBJ1-2	TRBD1	15	few	CASSTSGTGSSGYTF	TGTGCCAGCAGCACTAGCGGGACAGGGTCGAGCGGCTACACCTTC
TRBV5-4	TRBJ1-4	.	16	.	CASTPRGGLGNEKLFF	TGTGCCAGCACCCCTAGGGGGGGCTTGGGGAATGAAAAACTGTTTTTT
TRBV21-1	TRBJ2-7	.	13	once	CATHPDLAYEQYF	TGTGCCACCCACCCGGACTTAGCCTACGAGCAGTACTTC
TRBV28	TRBJ2-2	TRBD1	15	.	CASRLGGYRSGELFF	TGTGCCAGCAGATTAGGGGGCTACAGATCCGGGGAGCTGTTTTTT
TRBV28	TRBJ1-2	.	14	.	CASIGGGASYGYTF	TGTGCCAGCATTGGGGGGGGAGCTTCCTATGGCTACACCTTC
TRBV10-3	TRBJ2-5	.	17	few	CAISDFRRNLSLETQYF	TGTGCCATCAGTGATTTTAGACGGAATCTTAGCCTAGAGACCCAGTACTTC
TRBV15	TRBJ2-7	.	16	.	CATSSDWEDFTYEQYF	TGTGCCACCAGCAGCGACTGGGAGGATTTTACCTACGAGCAGTACTTC
TRBV9	TRBJ1-1	.	16	.	CASSGQSPRGNTEAFF	TGTGCCAGCAGCGGCCAATCTCCCAGGGGGAACACTGAAGCTTTCTTT
TRBV6-5	TRBJ2-5	.	14	once	CASSYSVGGETQYF	TGTGCCAGCAGTTACTCGGTGGGAGGAGAGACCCAGTACTTC
TRBV5-1	TRBJ1-2	TRBD1	13	.	CASSQQGRSGYTF	TGCGCCAGCAGCCAACAGGGGAGGTCTGGCTACACCTTC
TRBV7-2	TRBJ2-1	TRBD2	17	.	CASSLGWRGGAYNEQFF	TGTGCCAGCAGCTTAGGATGGCGGGGGGGCGCCTACAATGAGCAGTTCTTC
TRBV28	TRBJ2-5	.	15	.	CASSLAASTRETQYF	TGTGCCAGCAGTTTAGCTGCTAGCACCAGAGAGACCCAGTACTTC
TRBV11-2	TRBJ1-4	.	16	few	CASSLIGGATNEKLFF	TGTGCCAGCAGCTTAATCGGGGGTGCAACTAATGAAAAACTGTTTTTT
TRBV28	TRBJ1-4	.	12	.	CASSPAGEKLFF	TGTGCCAGCAGCCCCGCAGGTGAAAAACTGTTTTTT
TRBV11-2	TRBJ2-2	.	16	once	CASSLEISLGTGELFF	TGTGCCAGCAGCTTAGAAATTAGCCTTGGAACCGGGGAGCTGTTTTTT
TRBV27	TRBJ2-2	.	13	.	CASSSTGTGELFF	TGTGCCAGCAGCTCTACAGGGACCGGGGAGCTGTTTTTT
TRBV20-1	TRBJ2-5	TRBD1	14	.	CSASMQGARETQYF	TGCAGTGCTAGTATGCAGGGGGCGAGAGAGACCCAGTACTTC
TRBV2	TRBJ2-7	TRBD1	13	.	CASLRDRGHEQYF	TGTGCCAGCCTCCGGGACAGGGGCCACGAGCAGTACTTC
TRBV3-1/TRBV3-2	TRBJ1-2	.	14	few	CASSQDGSLYGYTF	TGTGCCAGCAGCCAAGATGGCAGTCTCTATGGCTACACCTTC
TRBV10-1	TRBJ2-1	.	16	.	CASSPGFERKYNEQFF	TGCGCCAGCAGTCCGGGGTTCGAGCGCAAGTACAATGAGCAGTTCTTC
TRBV27	TRBJ1-1	.	13	.	CASSPRPYTEAFF	TGTGCCAGCAGTCCTAGACCCTACACTGAAGCTTTCTTT
TRBV5-6	TRBJ2-7	TRBD2	13	.	CASRITSAYEQYF	TGTGCCAGCAGAATCACTAGCGCCTACGAGCAGTACTTC